This T cell receptor (beta chain) comes out of a study of CD8 T cell repertoires and HIV-1 epitope variants. The wider study: Controls were a CMV, EBV and flu pool, Ebola AY9, and no peptide. Equal numbers of autologous T cell-negative cells presented antigen to enriched T cells. Findings and limits, study-wide: Nine antigen-specific TCR beta clonotypes were found; about 6 seemed cross-reactive to variants.

To note about this clone: What it binds is unknown.

The CDR3 contains 16 residues. The trim removed 0 bases at V and 2 bases at J, leaving 6 bases unmatched. Germline lookup yields CDR1 LNHNV and CDR2 YYDKDF (reference sequence). The data were produced by immunoSEQ multiplex PCR, yet TCRdb's version contains in-frame clones alone and is incomplete. The table has 4,500 to 5,500 clones, around 70% seen once. The sequenced material came from cultured CD8+ T cells derived from PBMCs. The clonotype originates from a male donor with HIV. The J gene is TRBJ2-7, the V gene TRBV15, with 8 bases that match TRBD1. CDR3 nucleotides: TGTGCCACCAGCAGAGACTTGGTACAGGGGGCCTACGAGCAGTACTTC. Amino acid sequence: CATSRDLVQGAYEQYF.